The 27 T cell receptor beta chains reported below all come from one sample, sequenced in a study of blood T cell repertoires in COVID-19. Only in-frame clones appear in the TCRdb table, and some are missing; sequencing was by immunoSEQ multiplex PCR. This sample has 190,000 or so clones, with 90% found just once. Material for sequencing was peripheral blood. Receptor source: a man aged 50 or older with acute or convalescent COVID-19.

This chain links TRBV19 with TRBJ1-2; 9 bases fit TRBD1. The CDR3 runs to 13 residues. Per germline, CDR1 LNHDA and CDR2 SQIVND (reference sequence). Trimming removed 10 bases from V and 6 bases from J; junction bases left unmatched: 9. Written as DNA, the CDR3 is TGTGCCACCAGAAGGGGACAGGGCCATGGCTACACCTTC. Translation gives CATRRGQGHGYTF.

This chain uses TRBV9 with TRBJ1-1; a possible D gene is TRBD1 (5 bases). Germline V gives CDR1 SGDLS, CDR2 YYNGEE. V was trimmed by 0 bases and J by 2 bases, leaving 11 bases between them. The CDR3 consists of 15 residues. CDR3 loop: CASSVAGVPNTEAFF. DNA of the CDR3: TGTGCCAGCAGCGTAGCGGGGGTTCCCAACACTGAAGCTTTCTTT.

The V call is TRBV4-2, the J call TRBJ1-4; D not certain. Germline V CDR1 and CDR2: LGHNA, YNFKEQ. With 0 bases removed from V and 5 bases from J, the gap between germline ends came to 13 bases. The CDR3 consists of 16 residues. The CDR3 reads CASSQDRYSENEKLFF. CDR3 nucleotides: TGTGCCAGCAGCCAAGATAGATACAGTGAGAATGAAAAACTGTTTTTT.

This chain uses TRBV7-9 with TRBJ2-2; D possibly corresponds to TRBD2 (5 bases). Germline lookup yields CDR1 SEHNR and CDR2 FQNEAQ (reference sequence). Trimming left V 3 bases short and J 1 base short, with 12 bases between. CDR3 length equals 16 residues. The CDR3 sequence: CASSFRGLKNTGELFF. The CDR3 DNA sequence: TGTGCCAGCAGCTTCCGGGGTCTCAAGAACACCGGGGAGCTGTTTTTT.

Here the CDR3 reads CASRLRAGTYNEQFF. CDR3 in DNA: TGTGCCAGCAGACTCAGGGCGGGAACCTACAATGAGCAGTTCTTC. The chain joins TRBV27 to TRBJ2-1; D perhaps matches TRBD2 (6 bases). This CDR3 is built from 15 residues. The germline V and J ends were trimmed by 6 bases and 2 bases, with 14 bases remaining between them. Looked up from germline, CDR1 is MNHEY and CDR2 is SMNVEV (reference sequence).

V and J are TRBV11-2 and TRBJ2-7; possibly TRBD1 for D (7 bases). The V gene's germline CDR1 is SGHAT and CDR2 FQNNGV. Trimming pared 3 bases from V and 2 bases from J, leaving 17 bases between. The CDR3 runs 16 residues. CDR3 region: CASSLGTAGLTYEQYV. CDR3 in DNA: TGTGCCAGCAGCTTGGGGACAGCGGGTCTCACCTACGAGCAGTACGTC.

Only a few counts were recorded for this clone. This chain joins TRBV18 and TRBJ1-4; D is undetermined. CDR3 size: 14 residues. The ends were cut back, 3 bases at V and 10 bases at J, with 15 bases in the middle. Germline values: CDR1 KGHSH, CDR2 LQKENI. CDR3 nucleotide sequence: TGTGCCAGCTCACCCGCAGGATTGGAGGGAAAACTGTTTTTT. Amino acids: CASSPAGLEGKLFF.

This chain links TRBV18 with TRBJ2-5; the D is unclear. Germline V gene sequence: CDR1 KGHSH, CDR2 LQKENI. The CDR3 sequence is 15 residues long. Trimming left V 0 bases short and J 2 bases short, with 10 bases between. DNA for the CDR3: TGTGCCAGCTCACCACCGTATCCGTTACAAGAGACCCAGTACTTC. Translation: CASSPPYPLQETQYF.

V gene TRBV5-8 combines with J gene TRBJ2-7; a weak D match, TRBD1 (8 bases). There are 15 residues in the CDR3. The V gene lost 7 bases and the J gene lost 2 bases, with 19 bases spanning the gap. Germline V lookup: CDR1 SGHTS, CDR2 YDEGEE. CDR3 residues: CASGGGQASPYEQYV. The CDR3 nucleotides read TGTGCCAGCGGGGGGGGACAGGCCTCTCCCTACGAGCAGTACGTC.

V usage is TRBV3-1 (or the pseudogene TRBV3-2) and J usage is TRBJ2-2; 7 positions agree with TRBD2. Germline V gene sequence: CDR1 LGHDT, CDR2 YNNKEL (reference sequence). This CDR3 has 18 amino acids. V lost 4 bases, J lost 1 base, and 12 bases stayed unmatched. The CDR3 spells CASSLALGEGRNTGELFF. DNA of the CDR3: TGTGCCAGCAGCCTAGCCTTGGGGGAGGGCCGGAACACCGGGGAGCTGTTTTTT.

This clone was seen only a few times. This chain uses TRBV6-6 with TRBJ2-3; 8 bases are shared with TRBD1. The CDR3 runs 15 residues. J lost 5 bases, V lost 1 base, and 5 bases had no gene match. Per the germline V gene, CDR1 is MNHNY and CDR2 is SVGAGI (reference sequence). The CDR3 DNA follows: TGTGCCAGCAGTTACTTAACAGGGGGTGGAGATACGCAGTATTTT. This sequence encodes CASSYLTGGGDTQYF.

CDR3 region: CASSLGTSGSYNEQFF. DNA for the CDR3: TGTGCCAGCAGCTTAGGAACTAGCGGGAGCTACAATGAGCAGTTCTTC. This sequence joins TRBV11-3 and TRBJ2-1; 11 bases agree with TRBD2. From germline, CDR1 is SGHNT and CDR2 YENEEA. V lost 1 base to trimming and J lost 3 bases; unmatched junction nucleotides: 2. This CDR3 region has 16 residues.

Here the CDR3 DNA reads TGTGCCAGCAGACCGACAGGGCGATATGGCTACACCTTC. Its translation: CASRPTGRYGYTF. The chain couples TRBV6-6 to TRBJ1-2; TRBD1 agrees at 7 bases. Unmatched junction bases numbered 6, after V lost 6 bases and J lost 5 bases. The CDR3 covers 13 residues. Germline lookup yields CDR1 MNHNY and CDR2 SVGAGI (reference sequence).

The chain joins TRBV10-1 to TRBJ1-5; 7 bases agree with TRBD1. The germline V gene encodes CDR1 WNHNN and CDR2 SYGVQD (reference sequence). The CDR3 extends over 18 amino acids. Germline trimming cut 2 bases from V and 2 bases from J; bases unmatched to any gene: 12. The CDR3 sequence is CASSEIGTAYSCNQPQHF. The CDR3 coding sequence is TGCGCCAGCAGTGAGATCGGGACAGCATATAGCTGCAATCAGCCCCAGCATTTT.

This clone was seen once. The gene calls are TRBV28 and TRBJ2-7; D is possibly TRBD1 (5 bases). Germline CDR1 MDHEN, CDR2 SYDVKM. The CDR3 runs to 13 residues. CDR3 residues: CATRAASSYEQYV. DNA for the CDR3: TGTGCAACCAGGGCGGCGAGCTCCTACGAGCAGTACGTC.

The chain couples TRBV24-1 to TRBJ1-1, with TRBD1 matching over 9 bases. The CDR3 is made up of 18 amino acids. Germline V gene sequence: CDR1 KGHDR, CDR2 SFDVKD. Trimming took 8 bases from V and 0 from J; bases not matched to a gene: 15. The CDR3 loop is CATTKGTGRTTLNTEAFF. The CDR3 coding sequence is TGTGCCACCACCAAAGGGACAGGGCGGACTACGTTGAACACTGAAGCTTTCTTT.

This chain joins TRBV9 and TRBJ1-1; a possible D gene is TRBD1 (6 bases). Per the germline V gene, CDR1 is SGDLS and CDR2 is YYNGEE. The CDR3 runs 14 residues. V lost 3 bases to trimming and J lost 1 base, with 10 bases between them. The CDR3 DNA is TGTGCCAGCAGCGGAGGACAGACGAACACTGAAGCTTTCTTT. Translation: CASSGGQTNTEAFF.

The gene calls are TRBV15 and TRBJ1-6; 7 bases fit TRBD1. CDR1 and CDR2 (germline): LNHNV, YYDKDF (reference sequence). The junction had 4 bases not matched to a gene; V was cut back by 4 bases and J by 7 bases. The CDR3 contains 14 residues. Written as DNA, the CDR3 is TGTGCCACCAGCAACAGGGGAGGAAATTCACCCCTCCACTTT. Amino acid sequence: CATSNRGGNSPLHF.

The J gene is TRBJ1-1, the V gene TRBV13; possibly TRBD1 for D (5 bases). The CDR3 sequence is 13 residues long. The germline V gene encodes CDR1 PRHDT and CDR2 FYEKMQ (reference sequence). Trimming shortened V by 1 base and J by 4 bases, and 7 bases separated the two germline ends. The CDR3 protein is CASSLVTGTEAFF. As DNA, the CDR3 is TGTGCCAGCAGCTTAGTTACAGGCACTGAAGCTTTCTTT.

The V call is TRBV12-2, the J call TRBJ2-7; whether TRBD1, the table's D call, matches the DNA was not checked. TRBV12-2 represents a pseudogene. CDR3 length: 8 amino acids. The CDR3 bases are TGTGCAAGTCGCTCAGAGTACGTC. It is translated as CASRSEYV.

V gene TRBV19 combines with J gene TRBJ1-3; 8 bases map to TRBD1. The CDR3 loop spans 15 amino acids. Germline V lookup: CDR1 LNHDA, CDR2 SQIVND (reference sequence). J was trimmed by 0 bases and V by 7 bases; bases with no gene match: 5. The CDR3 region is CASNLDRGSGNTIYF. In DNA, the CDR3 is TGTGCCAGTAATCTCGACAGGGGCTCTGGAAACACCATATATTTT.

The chain is built from TRBV6-1 and TRBJ2-3; unclear D gene. Per the germline V gene, CDR1 is MNHNS and CDR2 is SASEGT. V dropped 6 bases and J dropped 4 bases, with 8 bases sitting between them. The CDR3 loop spans 12 amino acids. CDR3 coding DNA: TGTGCCAGCAGAGTTGACTCAGATACGCAGTATTTT. As protein: CASRVDSDTQYF.

This clone was observed a few times. The chain has TRBV7-6 and TRBJ1-6, with D perhaps TRBD1 (6 bases). The CDR3 totals 15 residues. The germline gives CDR1 SGHVS, CDR2 FNYEAQ. Trimming pared 1 base from V and 13 bases from J, leaving 17 bases between. CDR3 coding DNA: TGTGCCAGCAGCTTAGGGGGGACACGGGTCAATCCCCTCCACTTT. It is translated as CASSLGGTRVNPLHF.

This clone has just one count. This chain connects TRBV10-1 to TRBJ1-1; no reliable D call. With 8 bases removed from V and 4 bases from J, the gap between germline ends came to 14 bases. Germline assignment: CDR1 WNHNN and CDR2 SYGVQD (reference sequence). The CDR3 sequence is 13 residues long. The CDR3 loop is CASCGDRGTEAFF. The CDR3 coding sequence is TGCGCCAGCTGCGGGGATCGCGGCACTGAAGCTTTCTTT.

The rearrangement uses TRBV10-1 and TRBJ2-7, with a possible D match to TRBD1 (6 bases). The CDR3 is made up of 18 amino acids. V lost 6 bases to trimming and J lost 3 bases, with 27 bases between them. Germline V gene sequence: CDR1 WNHNN, CDR2 SYGVQD (reference sequence). The CDR3 DNA sequence: TGCGCCAGCAGCCCCGAACCCCTTCCCGGGACACGGAGCTACGAGCAGTACGTC. It codes for CASSPEPLPGTRSYEQYV.

This clone has a handful of counts. This CDR3 is CASSVGDEQFF. In DNA form, the CDR3 reads TGTGCCAGCAGTGTAGGGGATGAGCAGTTCTTC. The chain combines TRBV27 with TRBJ2-1, with D perhaps TRBD1 (5 bases). Looked up from germline, CDR1 is MNHEY and CDR2 is SMNVEV (reference sequence). The CDR3 has 11 residues. V lost 5 bases and J 8 bases, leaving 7 bases between the germline ends.

The V and J genes are TRBV19 and TRBJ1-1; D gene uncertain. This CDR3 is 13 amino acids long. V dropped 4 bases and J dropped 1 base, with 7 bases sitting between them. Germline V CDR1 and CDR2: LNHDA, SQIVND (reference sequence). This CDR3 is CASSNQENTEAFF. CDR3 sequence (DNA): TGTGCCAGTAGTAATCAGGAGAACACTGAAGCTTTCTTT.